Below are 2 T cell receptor beta chains sequenced from a single sample in a study of blood T cell repertoires in COVID-19. Assay used: immunoSEQ multiplex PCR; TCRdb lists only in-frame clones, some missing. The table includes 80,000 to 85,000 clones, 85% to 90% detected once. Sequenced: peripheral blood. The receptors shown here come from a woman aged 80 or over with acute or convalescent COVID-19.

J is TRBJ1-3 and V is TRBV13; 9 bases are a match to TRBD1. V shed 5 bases and J 0 bases; nucleotides not matched to a gene: 11. CDR3 length: 18 residues. Looked up from germline, CDR1 is PRHDT and CDR2 is FYEKMQ (reference sequence). The CDR3 spells CASSAGTGYSSSGNTIYF. The CDR3 coding sequence is TGTGCCAGCAGCGCCGGGACAGGGTATTCAAGCTCTGGAAACACCATATATTTT.

This chain connects TRBV28 to TRBJ2-7, with TRBD2 matching 10 bases. V gave up 6 bases and J gave up 5 bases; unmatched junction bases: 7. Germline CDR1 reads MDHEN; CDR2 reads SYDVKM. The CDR3 has 14 residues. The DNA for the CDR3 is TGTGCCAGCAGGACTTTCAGCGGGAGGGACGAGCAGTACTTC. It is translated as CASRTFSGRDEQYF.